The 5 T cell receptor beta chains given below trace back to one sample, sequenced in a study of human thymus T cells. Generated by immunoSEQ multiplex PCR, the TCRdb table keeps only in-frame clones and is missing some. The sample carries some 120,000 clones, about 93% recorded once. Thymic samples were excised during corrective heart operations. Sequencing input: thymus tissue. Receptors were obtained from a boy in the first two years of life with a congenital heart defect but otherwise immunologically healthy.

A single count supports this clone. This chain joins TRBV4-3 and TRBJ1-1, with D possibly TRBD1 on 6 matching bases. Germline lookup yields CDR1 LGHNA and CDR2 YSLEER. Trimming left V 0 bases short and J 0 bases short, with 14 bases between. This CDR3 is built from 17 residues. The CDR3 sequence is CASSQDRQGLVNTEAFF. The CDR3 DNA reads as TGCGCCAGCAGCCAAGATCGGCAGGGGCTGGTGAACACTGAAGCTTTCTTT.

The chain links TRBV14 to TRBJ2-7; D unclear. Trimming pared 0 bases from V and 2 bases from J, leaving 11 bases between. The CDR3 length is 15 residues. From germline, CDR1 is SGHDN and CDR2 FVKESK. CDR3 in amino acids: CASSQDPQGTYEQYF. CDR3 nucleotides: TGTGCCAGCAGCCAAGATCCCCAAGGTACCTACGAGCAGTACTTC. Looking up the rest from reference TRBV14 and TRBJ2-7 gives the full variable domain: EAGVTQFPSHSVIEKGQTVTLRCDPISGHDNLYWYRRVMGKEIKFLLHFVKESKQDESGMPNNRFLAERTGGTYSTLKVQPAELEDSGVYFCASSQDPQGTYEQYFGPGTRLTVT.

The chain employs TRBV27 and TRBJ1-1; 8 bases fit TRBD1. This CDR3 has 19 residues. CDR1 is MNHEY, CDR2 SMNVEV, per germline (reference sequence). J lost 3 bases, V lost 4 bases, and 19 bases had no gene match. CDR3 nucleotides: TGTGCCAGCAGTTCACATATCCCGGGACAGGTCCTATTGGACACTGAAGCTTTCTTT. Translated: CASSSHIPGQVLLDTEAFF.

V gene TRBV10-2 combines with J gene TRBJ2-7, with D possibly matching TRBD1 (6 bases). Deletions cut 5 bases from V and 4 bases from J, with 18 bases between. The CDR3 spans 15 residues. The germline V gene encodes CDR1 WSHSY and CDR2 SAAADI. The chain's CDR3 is CASSRRRGPLYEQYF. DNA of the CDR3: TGCGCCAGCAGTCGACGCAGGGGCCCACTTTACGAGCAGTACTTC.

CDR3 residues: CASSGTVNTGELFF. CDR3 nucleotides: TGTGCCAGCAGCGGTACAGTGAACACCGGGGAGCTGTTTTTT. The chain couples TRBV5-4 to TRBJ2-2; D ambiguous. Trimming took off 4 bases at V and 1 base at J, with 8 bases between the two ends. This CDR3 region has 14 residues. Germline lookup yields CDR1 SGHNT and CDR2 YYREEE (reference sequence).